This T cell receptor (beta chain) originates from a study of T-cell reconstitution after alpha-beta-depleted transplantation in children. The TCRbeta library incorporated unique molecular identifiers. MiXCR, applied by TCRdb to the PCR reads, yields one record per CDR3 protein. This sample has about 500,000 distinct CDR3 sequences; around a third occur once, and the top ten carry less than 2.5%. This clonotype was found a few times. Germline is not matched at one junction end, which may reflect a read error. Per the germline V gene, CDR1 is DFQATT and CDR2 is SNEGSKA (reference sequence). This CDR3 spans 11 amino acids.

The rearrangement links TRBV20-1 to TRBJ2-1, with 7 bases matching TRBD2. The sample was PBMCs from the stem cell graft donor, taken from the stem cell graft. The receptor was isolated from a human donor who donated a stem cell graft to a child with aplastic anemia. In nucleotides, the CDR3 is TGCAGTGCTAGAGACGGACTAGGCGAGGTCTTC. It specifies CSARDGLGEVF.